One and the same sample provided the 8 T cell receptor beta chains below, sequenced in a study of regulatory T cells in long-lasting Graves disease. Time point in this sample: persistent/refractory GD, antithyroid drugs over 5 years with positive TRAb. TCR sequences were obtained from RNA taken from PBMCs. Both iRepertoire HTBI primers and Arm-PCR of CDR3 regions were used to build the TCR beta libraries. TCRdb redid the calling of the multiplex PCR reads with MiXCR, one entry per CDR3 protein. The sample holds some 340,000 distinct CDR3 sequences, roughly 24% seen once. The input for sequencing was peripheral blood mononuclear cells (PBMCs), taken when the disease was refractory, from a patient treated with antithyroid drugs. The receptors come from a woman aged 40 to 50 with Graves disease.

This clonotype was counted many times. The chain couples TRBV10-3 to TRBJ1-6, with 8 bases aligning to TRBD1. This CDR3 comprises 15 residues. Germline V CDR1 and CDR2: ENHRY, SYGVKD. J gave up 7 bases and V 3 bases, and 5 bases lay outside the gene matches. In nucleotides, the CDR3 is TGTGCCATCAGTGAACCGGACAGGGACAATTCACCCCTCCACTTT. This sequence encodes CAISEPDRDNSPLHF.

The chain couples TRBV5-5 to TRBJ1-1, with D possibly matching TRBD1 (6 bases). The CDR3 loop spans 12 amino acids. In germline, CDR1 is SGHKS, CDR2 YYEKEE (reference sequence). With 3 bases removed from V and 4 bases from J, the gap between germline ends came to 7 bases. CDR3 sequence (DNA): TGTGCCAGCAGCTCAGGGGTCACTGAAGCTTTCTTT. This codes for CASSSGVTEAFF. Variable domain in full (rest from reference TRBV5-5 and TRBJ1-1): DAGVTQSPTHLIKTRGQQVTLRCSPISGHKSVSWYQQVLGQGPQFIFQYYEKEERGRGNFPDRFSARQFPNYSSELNVNALLLGDSALYLCASSSGVTEAFFGQGTRLTVV.

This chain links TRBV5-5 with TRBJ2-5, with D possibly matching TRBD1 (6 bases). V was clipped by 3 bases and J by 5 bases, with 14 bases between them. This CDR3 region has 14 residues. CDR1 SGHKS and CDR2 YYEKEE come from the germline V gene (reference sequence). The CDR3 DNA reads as TGTGCCAGCAGCTGGTTACAGGGCTCGGAGACCCAGTACTTC. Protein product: CASSWLQGSETQYF.

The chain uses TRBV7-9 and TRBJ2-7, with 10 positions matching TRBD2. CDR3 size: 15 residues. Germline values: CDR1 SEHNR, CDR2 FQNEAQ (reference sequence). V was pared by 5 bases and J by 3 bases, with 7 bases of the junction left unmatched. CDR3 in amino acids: CASSQSSGRYYEQYF. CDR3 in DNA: TGTGCCAGCAGCCAAAGTAGCGGGAGGTACTACGAGCAGTACTTC. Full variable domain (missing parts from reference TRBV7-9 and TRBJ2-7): DTGVSQNPRHKITKRGQNVTFRCDPISEHNRLYWYRQTLGQGPEFLTYFQNEAQLEKSRLLSDRFSAERPKGSFSTLEIQRTEQGDSAMYLCASSQSSGRYYEQYFGPGTRLTVT.

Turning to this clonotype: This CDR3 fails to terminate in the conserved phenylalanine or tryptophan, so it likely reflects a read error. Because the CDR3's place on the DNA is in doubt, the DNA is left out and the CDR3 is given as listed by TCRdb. CDR3 protein: CSASILQGREQYFGP. The chain joins TRBV20-1 to TRBJ2-4; the table gives TRBD1 as D, unverified against the DNA. A total of 15 residues make up the CDR3, ends included. Germline CDR1 and CDR2: DFQATT and SNEGSKA (reference sequence).

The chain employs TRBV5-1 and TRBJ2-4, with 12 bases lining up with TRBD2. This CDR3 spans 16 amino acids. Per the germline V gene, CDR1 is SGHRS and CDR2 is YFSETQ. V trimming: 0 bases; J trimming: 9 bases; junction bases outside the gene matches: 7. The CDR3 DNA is TGCGCCAGCAGCTTGGCGGGGACTAGCGGGCACGGCATTCAGTACTTC. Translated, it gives CASSLAGTSGHGIQYF. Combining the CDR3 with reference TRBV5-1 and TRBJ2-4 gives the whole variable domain KAGVTQTPRYLIKTRGQQVTLSCSPISGHRSVSWYQQTPGQGLQFLFEYFSETQRNKGNFPGRFSGRQFSNSRSEMNVSTLELGDSALYLCASSLAGTSGHGIQYFGAGTRLSVL.

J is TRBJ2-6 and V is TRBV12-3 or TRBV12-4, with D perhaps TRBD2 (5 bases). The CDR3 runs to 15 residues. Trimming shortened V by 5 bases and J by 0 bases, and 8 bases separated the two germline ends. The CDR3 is CASSHTSSGANVLTF. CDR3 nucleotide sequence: TGTGCCAGCAGTCATACTAGCTCTGGGGCCAACGTCCTGACTTTC.

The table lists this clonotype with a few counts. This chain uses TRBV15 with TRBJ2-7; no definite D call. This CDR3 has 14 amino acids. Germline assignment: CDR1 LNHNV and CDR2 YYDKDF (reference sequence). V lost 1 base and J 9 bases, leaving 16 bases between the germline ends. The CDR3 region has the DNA TGTGCCACCAGCAGAGCCGACCTGACCGGTTGGCAGTACTTC. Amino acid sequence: CATSRADLTGWQYF.